In its sample, the clone carrying this TCR beta chain was seen a few times. Its target is not known. The entry originates in a study of T cells in Graves' hyperthyroidism and ophthalmopathy. Amplified TCR beta CDR3 regions came from RNA transcripts. The TCR CDR3 was amplified in a first-round RT-PCR using the HTBI primer set. TCRdb fed the multiplex PCR reads into MiXCR, producing one record per CDR3 protein. The data hold more than 300,000 distinct CDR3 sequences, with approximately 18% observed a single time. Study conclusions and caveats: From stable hyperthyroidism, ophthalmopathy was set apart by a 13 V-J model.

Germline V gene sequence: CDR1 MDHEN, CDR2 SYDVKM. After removal of 6 bases from V and 0 bases from J, the junction contained 3 bases not matched to a gene. This CDR3 region has 16 residues. For the diagnoses, clinical symptoms, serum thyroxine and TRAb, thyroid ultrasound and orbital computed tomography were used. The receptor was isolated from a woman in her twenties or thirties with Graves' hyperthyroidism that later progressed to Graves' ophthalmopathy. The sequencing input was blood. The chain combines TRBV28 with TRBJ2-5; 14 bases map to TRBD2. The CDR3 here is CASSRLAGGHQETQYF. The CDR3 region has the DNA TGTGCCAGCAGCCGACTAGCGGGGGGGCACCAAGAGACCCAGTACTTC.